The next 21 T cell receptor beta chains were all read from a single sample in a study of response to subunit inactivated influenza vaccine (dated by TCRdb to the late 2010s). To prepare the library, RT-PCR was applied. Sequenced using an Illumina HiSeq 2500. TCRdb reprocessing: public reads trimmed at Q25 with fastp, clones called with MiXCR, in-frame beta chains kept. Rows are unified per CDR3 protein, each entry keeping the most common DNA and genes. This sample lists over 300,000 distinct CDR3 sequences; around a fifth were detected once. The ten largest make up roughly 10% of the sample. The sequenced sample was PBMCs from blood, obtained 21 months after vaccination. All receptors derive from a man aged 50 to 69 who received an inactivated influenza vaccine. Donor details come from another sample of the same person, matched by shared clones.

The V call is TRBV7-2, the J call TRBJ2-1, with unresolved D. The germline CDR1 and CDR2 sequences are SGHTA and FQGNSA. Trimming took 3 bases from V and 7 from J, leaving 22 bases between them. The CDR3 has 17 residues. CDR3 in DNA: TGTGCCAGCAGCTTTTTCGATCCATACCAAACTAATAATGAGCAGTTCTTC. Translating gives CASSFFDPYQTNNEQFF.

The gene calls are TRBV6-5 and TRBJ1-5; 10 bases line up with TRBD1. The CDR3 sequence is 14 residues long. CDR1 is MNHEY and CDR2 is SVGAGI in the germline V gene. Trimming took 4 bases from V and 9 from J; bases not matched to a gene: 6. The CDR3 here is CASSSRGQGLPQHF. The CDR3 nucleotides are TGTGCCAGCAGTTCCAGGGGACAGGGGCTGCCCCAGCATTTT.

The sample holds a few counts of this clonotype. The chain links TRBV18 to TRBJ2-2; tentative D call: TRBD1 (5 bases). This CDR3 is built from 15 residues. The V end was cut by 2 bases, the J end by 2 bases, with 9 bases between. The V gene's germline CDR1 is KGHSH and CDR2 LQKENI. CDR3 DNA: TGTGCCAGCTCACCAGCAGGGATTAACACCGGGGAGCTGTTTTTT. Its translation is CASSPAGINTGELFF.

This chain joins TRBV7-9 and TRBJ1-2; no definite D call. Germline V gene data show CDR1 as SEHNR and CDR2 as FQNEAQ (reference sequence). The CDR3 consists of 14 residues. Trimming took off 0 bases at V and 5 bases at J, with 10 bases between the two ends. CDR3 loop: CASSLASGPYGYTF. CDR3 sequence (DNA): TGTGCCAGCAGCTTAGCCAGTGGGCCGTATGGCTACACCTTC.

This sequence joins TRBV7-9 and TRBJ2-2; 7 bases agree with TRBD1. V lost 4 bases, J lost 7 bases, and 3 bases stayed unmatched. The CDR3 totals 13 residues. CDR1 and CDR2 (germline): SEHNR, FQNEAQ (reference sequence). Written as DNA, the CDR3 is TGTGCCAGCAGCTACAGGGGAAACGGGGAGCTGTTTTTT. Amino acids: CASSYRGNGELFF.

This chain links TRBV28 with TRBJ2-7; 8 nucleotides match TRBD1. J lost 3 bases, V lost 6 bases, and 10 bases had no gene match. Looked up from germline, CDR1 is MDHEN and CDR2 is SYDVKM. This CDR3 has 15 residues. The CDR3 region has the DNA TGTGCCAGCAGATCTGACAGGGGACAAATCTACGAGCAGTACTTC. It codes for CASRSDRGQIYEQYF.

Only a few counts were recorded for this clonotype. At one end, the junction sequence differs from germline, possibly due to a read error. V usage is TRBV29-1 and J usage is TRBJ2-2, with 9 bases lining up with TRBD2. The CDR3 length is 14 residues. Germline V gives CDR1 SQVTM, CDR2 ANQGSEA. The CDR3 DNA is TGCAGCGTCGAAGCGGGAGGCTACACCGGGGAGCTGTTTTTT. This translates into CSVEAGGYTGELFF.

The chain is built from TRBV6-1 and TRBJ1-5, with a tentative D call TRBD1 (6 bases). The germline V gene has CDR1 MNHNS and CDR2 SASEGT. The CDR3 covers 16 residues. V lost 6 bases and J lost 4, with 19 bases in between. CDR3 DNA: TGTGCCAGCAGACAGGGTGGGGGAAATCGTAATCAGCCCCAGCATTTT. This translates into CASRQGGGNRNQPQHF.

Details on this clonotype: One end of the junction fails to match germline, which may point to a read error. V and J are TRBV7-9 and TRBJ1-1; perhaps TRBD1 as D (6 bases). CDR3 size: 13 residues. The V gene's germline CDR1 is SEHNR and CDR2 FQNEAQ (reference sequence). CDR3 DNA: TGTGCCAGCAGTCTCAGGGGCGGCACTGAATCTTTCTTT. Translated: CASSLRGGTESFF.

This clonotype was counted a few times. This chain uses TRBV19 with TRBJ1-5; 8 bases fit TRBD1. This CDR3 region has 15 residues. Germline assignment: CDR1 LNHDA and CDR2 SQIVND (reference sequence). Losses at the gene ends were 4 bases for V and 3 bases for J; bases not matched to a gene: 5. The CDR3 loop is CASSTQGQVNQPQHF. The CDR3 nucleotides read TGTGCCAGTAGTACCCAGGGACAGGTCAATCAGCCCCAGCATTTT.

This clonotype was observed a handful of times. J is TRBJ2-5 and V is TRBV5-1; a possible D gene is TRBD1 (6 bases). Trimming cost V 3 bases and J 1 base, with 13 bases left between them. This CDR3 is 15 amino acids long. Germline V gives CDR1 SGHRS, CDR2 YFSETQ. The CDR3 bases are TGCGCCAGCAGCTACGACAGGCGAGGCCAAGAGACCCAGTACTTC. It codes for CASSYDRRGQETQYF.

The chain uses TRBV7-9 and TRBJ2-5; 9 nucleotides match TRBD1. Germline loops: CDR1 SEHNR, CDR2 FQNEAQ (reference sequence). After removal of 4 bases from V and 4 bases from J, the junction contained 4 bases not matched to a gene. This CDR3 has 14 amino acids. The CDR3 nucleotides read TGTGCCAGCAGCTCCGGACAGGGGACAGAGACCCAGTACTTC. Translating gives CASSSGQGTETQYF.

V gene TRBV3-1 combines with J gene TRBJ2-1; TRBD2 aligns across 8 bases. The germline gives CDR1 LGHDT, CDR2 YNNKEL (reference sequence). Trimming removed 0 bases from V and 6 bases from J; junction bases left unmatched: 7. This CDR3 has 16 amino acids. CDR3 residues: CASSQDGSGGLNEQFF. The CDR3, as DNA: TGTGCCAGCAGCCAAGATGGGTCGGGGGGGCTCAATGAGCAGTTCTTC.

This clonotype occurred a few times. The chain employs TRBV20-1 and TRBJ2-7, with TRBD2 identical over 9 bases. V lost 0 bases, J lost 2 bases, and 8 bases stayed unmatched. Germline values: CDR1 DFQATT, CDR2 SNEGSKA (reference sequence). CDR3 size: 16 residues. Here the CDR3 reads CSARDGNSGRPYEQYF. The CDR3 DNA is TGCAGTGCTAGAGATGGTAATAGCGGGAGACCCTACGAGCAGTACTTC.

This clonotype has a handful of counts. The chain recombines TRBV20-1 with TRBJ1-2; 7 nucleotides agree with TRBD1. The CDR3 totals 15 residues. The V and J ends lost 5 bases and 2 bases, in that order; junction bases with no gene match: 11. Germline CDR1 reads DFQATT; CDR2 reads SNEGSKA (reference sequence). CDR3 DNA: TGCAGTGCTTGGACCCGGGACAGCCTCAACTATGGCTACACCTTC. It is translated as CSAWTRDSLNYGYTF.

The table lists this clonotype with a few counts. The chain has TRBV3-1 and TRBJ2-5; D assignment may be TRBD1 or TRBD2 (6 bases each). Trimming stripped 8 bases from V and 6 bases from J, with 22 bases between. The CDR3 is made up of 15 amino acids. CDR1 is LGHDT, CDR2 YNNKEL, per germline (reference sequence). The CDR3 sequence: CASRPVGGAPQTQYF. CDR3 bases: TGTGCCAGCCGACCCGTGGGGGGCGCCCCACAGACCCAGTACTTC.

This clonotype has a handful of counts. V gene TRBV6-2 or TRBV6-3 combines with J gene TRBJ1-5; tentatively, D is TRBD1 (5 bases). CDR1 is MNHEY, CDR2 SVGEGT, per germline. CDR3 length: 13 residues. V lost 5 bases to trimming and J lost 5 bases, with 10 bases between them. The chain's CDR3 is CASSTGAHQPQHF. DNA of the CDR3: TGTGCCAGCAGTACAGGTGCCCATCAGCCCCAGCATTTT.

The chain links TRBV7-2 to TRBJ2-5; D call uncertain. The CDR3 sequence is 13 residues long. Trimming cost V 2 bases and J 5 bases, with 9 bases left between them. From germline, CDR1 is SGHTA and CDR2 FQGNSA. In nucleotides, the CDR3 is TGTGCCAGCAGCTTATTGCCGCGGGAGACCCAGTACTTC. Translating it yields CASSLLPRETQYF.

The gene calls are TRBV6-5 and TRBJ1-6, with 7 bases matching TRBD1. This CDR3 contains 14 residues. V was pared by 2 bases and J by 9 bases, with 4 bases of the junction left unmatched. Germline values: CDR1 MNHEY, CDR2 SVGAGI. The CDR3 sequence: CASSYIQGSSPLHF. The CDR3 DNA sequence: TGTGCCAGCAGTTACATACAGGGGAGTTCACCCCTCCACTTT.

This chain uses TRBV5-1 with TRBJ1-2; no clear D gene. This CDR3 is 13 amino acids long. V was pared by 5 bases and J by 4 bases, with 12 bases between. Germline CDR1 and CDR2: SGHRS and YFSETQ. The CDR3, as DNA: TGCGCCAGCAGGGCCGGGTCCTTCTATGGCTACACCTTC. This codes for CASRAGSFYGYTF.

This clonotype came up a few times. V is TRBV25-1 and J is TRBJ2-2; 8 nucleotides match TRBD1. Germline loops: CDR1 MGHDK, CDR2 SYGVNS. The J segment lost 9 bases and the V segment lost 6 bases, leaving 15 bases of the junction unmatched. The CDR3 is 16 amino acids. The CDR3 protein is CASRPPTGALDRELFF. CDR3 DNA: TGTGCCAGCAGACCTCCGACAGGGGCCCTCGACAGGGAGCTGTTTTTT.